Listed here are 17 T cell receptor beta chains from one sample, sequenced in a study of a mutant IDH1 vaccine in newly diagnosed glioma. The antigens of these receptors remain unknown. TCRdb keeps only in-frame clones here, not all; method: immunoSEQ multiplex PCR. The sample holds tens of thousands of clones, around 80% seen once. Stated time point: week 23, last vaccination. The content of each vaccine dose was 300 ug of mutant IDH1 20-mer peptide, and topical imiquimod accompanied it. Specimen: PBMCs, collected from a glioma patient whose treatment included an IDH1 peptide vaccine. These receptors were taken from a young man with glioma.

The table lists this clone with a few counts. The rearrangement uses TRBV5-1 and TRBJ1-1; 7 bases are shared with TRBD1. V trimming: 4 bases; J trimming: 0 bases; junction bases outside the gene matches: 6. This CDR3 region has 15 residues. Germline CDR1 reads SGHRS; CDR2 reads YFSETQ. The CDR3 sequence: CASSVAGQMNTEAFF. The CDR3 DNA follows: TGCGCCAGCAGCGTCGCGGGACAGATGAACACTGAAGCTTTCTTT.

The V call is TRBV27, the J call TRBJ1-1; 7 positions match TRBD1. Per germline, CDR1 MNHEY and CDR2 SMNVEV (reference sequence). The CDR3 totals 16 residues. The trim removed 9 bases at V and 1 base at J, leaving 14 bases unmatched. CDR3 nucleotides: TGTGCCAGACTCAGAAAGAGGGGGCTAGGGAACACTGAAGCTTTCTTT. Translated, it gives CARLRKRGLGNTEAFF.

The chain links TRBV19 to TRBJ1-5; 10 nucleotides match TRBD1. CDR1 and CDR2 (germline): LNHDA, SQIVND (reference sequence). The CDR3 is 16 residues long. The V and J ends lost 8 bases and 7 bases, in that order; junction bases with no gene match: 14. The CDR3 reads CASRLRGTGEDQPQHF. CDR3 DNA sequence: TGTGCCAGTCGCCTCCGCGGGACAGGGGAAGACCAGCCCCAGCATTTT.

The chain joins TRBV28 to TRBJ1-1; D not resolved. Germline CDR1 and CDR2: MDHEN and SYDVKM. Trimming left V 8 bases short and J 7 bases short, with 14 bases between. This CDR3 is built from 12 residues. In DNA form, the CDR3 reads TGTGCCAGCGTAACACGTCCTAGTGAAGCTTTCTTT. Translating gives CASVTRPSEAFF.

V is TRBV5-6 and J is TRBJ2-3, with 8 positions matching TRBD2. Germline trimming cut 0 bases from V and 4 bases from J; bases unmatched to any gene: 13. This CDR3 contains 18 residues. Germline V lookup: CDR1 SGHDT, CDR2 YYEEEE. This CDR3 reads CASSLVAGGGKRADTQYF. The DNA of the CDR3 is TGTGCCAGCAGCTTGGTGGCGGGAGGAGGGAAGAGGGCAGATACGCAGTATTTT.

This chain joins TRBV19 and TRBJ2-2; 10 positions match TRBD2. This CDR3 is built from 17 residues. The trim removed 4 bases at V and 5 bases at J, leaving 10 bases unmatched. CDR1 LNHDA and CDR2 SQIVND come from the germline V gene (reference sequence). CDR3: CASSKPSGSARTGELFF. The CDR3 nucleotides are TGTGCCAGTAGTAAACCTAGCGGGAGTGCAAGGACCGGGGAGCTGTTTTTT.

The CDR3 reads CSVQPSRSYGYTF. The CDR3, as DNA: TGCAGCGTTCAACCCAGTAGGTCCTATGGCTACACCTTC. This chain uses TRBV29-1 with TRBJ1-2; D is unclear. CDR1 is SQVTM, CDR2 ANQGSEA, per germline. Trimming shortened V by 5 bases and J by 4 bases, and 14 bases separated the two germline ends. The CDR3 totals 13 residues. The variable domain in full, with the rest retrieved from reference TRBV29-1 and TRBJ1-2, is SAVISQKPSRDICQRGTSLTIQCQVDSQVTMMFWYRQQPGQSLTLIATANQGSEATYESGFVIDKFPISRPNLTFSTLTVSNMSPEDSSIYLCSVQPSRSYGYTFGSGTRLTVV.

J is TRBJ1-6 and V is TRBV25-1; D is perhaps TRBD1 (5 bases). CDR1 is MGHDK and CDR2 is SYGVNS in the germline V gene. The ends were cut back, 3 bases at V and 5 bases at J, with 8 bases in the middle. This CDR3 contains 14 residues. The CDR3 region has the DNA TGTGCCAGCAGTGACGGGGCCCATAATTCACCCCTCCACTTT. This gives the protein CASSDGAHNSPLHF.

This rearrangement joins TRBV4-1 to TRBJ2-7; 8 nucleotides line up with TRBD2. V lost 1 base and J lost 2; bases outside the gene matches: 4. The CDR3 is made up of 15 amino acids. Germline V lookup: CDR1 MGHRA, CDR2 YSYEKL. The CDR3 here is CASSQAPGLAYEQYF. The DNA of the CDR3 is TGCGCCAGCAGCCAAGCCCCGGGACTAGCCTACGAGCAGTACTTC.

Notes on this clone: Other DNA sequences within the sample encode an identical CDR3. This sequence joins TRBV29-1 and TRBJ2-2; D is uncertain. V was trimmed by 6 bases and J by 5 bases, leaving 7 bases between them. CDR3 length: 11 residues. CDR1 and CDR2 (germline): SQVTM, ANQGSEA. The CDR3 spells CSVFTTGELFF. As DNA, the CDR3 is TGCAGCGTATTCACAACCGGGGAGCTGTTTTTT.

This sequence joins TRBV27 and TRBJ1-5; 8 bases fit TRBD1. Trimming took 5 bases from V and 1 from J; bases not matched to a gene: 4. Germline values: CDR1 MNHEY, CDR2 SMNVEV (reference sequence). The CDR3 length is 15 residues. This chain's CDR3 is CASSPRTGSNQPQHF. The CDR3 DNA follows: TGTGCCAGCAGTCCTCGGACAGGGAGCAATCAGCCCCAGCATTTT.

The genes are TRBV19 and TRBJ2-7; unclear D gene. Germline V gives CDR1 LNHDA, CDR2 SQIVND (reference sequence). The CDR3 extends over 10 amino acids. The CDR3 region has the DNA TGTGCTGGACGGACCTACGAGCAGTACTTC. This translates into CAGRTYEQYF.

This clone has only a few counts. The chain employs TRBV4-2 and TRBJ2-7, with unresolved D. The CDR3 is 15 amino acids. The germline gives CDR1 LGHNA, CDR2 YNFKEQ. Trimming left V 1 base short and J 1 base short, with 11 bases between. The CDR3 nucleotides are TGTGCCAGCAGCCAAGGAGCCGGGTTTTCCTACGAGCAGTACTTC. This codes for CASSQGAGFSYEQYF.

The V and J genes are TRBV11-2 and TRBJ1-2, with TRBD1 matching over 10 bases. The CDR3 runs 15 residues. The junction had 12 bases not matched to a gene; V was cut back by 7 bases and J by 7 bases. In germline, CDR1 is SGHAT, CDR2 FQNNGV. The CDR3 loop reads CASTPPGQGLFGYTF. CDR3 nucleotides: TGTGCCAGCACCCCTCCGGGACAGGGGTTGTTTGGCTACACCTTC.

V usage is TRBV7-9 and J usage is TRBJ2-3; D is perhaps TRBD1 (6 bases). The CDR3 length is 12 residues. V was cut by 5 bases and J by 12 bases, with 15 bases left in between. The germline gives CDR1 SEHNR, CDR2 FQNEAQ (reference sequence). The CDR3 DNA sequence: TGTGCCAGCAGCCGTCAGACAGGAGACCAGTATTTT. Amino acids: CASSRQTGDQYF.

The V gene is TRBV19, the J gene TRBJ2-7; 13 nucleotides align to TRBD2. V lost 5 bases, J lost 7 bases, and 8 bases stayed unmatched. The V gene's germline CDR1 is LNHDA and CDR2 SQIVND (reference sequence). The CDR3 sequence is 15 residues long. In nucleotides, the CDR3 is TGTGCCAGTAGTGGAGGACTAGCGGGAGAAGGGGAGCAGTACTTC. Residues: CASSGGLAGEGEQYF.

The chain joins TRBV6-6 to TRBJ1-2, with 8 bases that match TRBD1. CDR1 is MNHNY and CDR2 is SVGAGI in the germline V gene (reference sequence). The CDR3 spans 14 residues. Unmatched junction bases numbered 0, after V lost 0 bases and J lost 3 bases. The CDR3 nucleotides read TGTGCCAGCAGTTACTCGACAGGGGACTATGGCTACACCTTC. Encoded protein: CASSYSTGDYGYTF.